Below, 27 T cell receptor beta chains from the same sample are listed, as sequenced in a study of blood T cell repertoires in COVID-19. Clones were read by immunoSEQ multiplex PCR, and TCRdb kept only the in-frame ones, dropping some. The sample carries about 350,000 clones, about 90% recorded once. Sequencing input: peripheral blood. These receptors came from a woman in her seventies with COVID-19, enrolled during active disease.

The chain combines TRBV7-2 with TRBJ1-6, with 7 bases that match TRBD1. The CDR3 sequence is 15 residues long. Per the germline V gene, CDR1 is SGHTA and CDR2 is FQGNSA. The V segment lost 4 bases and the J segment 4 bases; nucleotides outside the gene matches: 4. The CDR3 reads CASSSKTGYNSPLHF. The CDR3 DNA follows: TGTGCCAGCAGCTCTAAGACAGGGTATAATTCACCCCTCCACTTT.

V is TRBV4-3 and J is TRBJ1-2; TRBD1 is a possible D gene (5 bases). The CDR3 runs 15 residues. The ends were cut back, 1 base at V and 7 bases at J, with 16 bases in the middle. The germline V gene encodes CDR1 LGHNA and CDR2 YSLEER. Written as DNA, the CDR3 is TGCGCCAGCAGCCAAGCGCAGTACGGGGGTGCTGGCTACACCTTC. Its translation: CASSQAQYGGAGYTF.

The chain uses TRBV7-8 and TRBJ2-2; 10 bases line up with TRBD2. Trimming took 6 bases from V and 4 from J; bases not matched to a gene: 8. This CDR3 contains 16 residues. Germline V gene lookup returns CDR1 SGHVS and CDR2 FQNEAQ. The CDR3 sequence is CASRAIAGGLTGELFF. Here the CDR3 DNA reads TGTGCCAGCAGAGCTATAGCGGGGGGCCTCACCGGGGAGCTGTTTTTT. Using reference TRBV7-8 and TRBJ2-2 for the parts outside the CDR3, the full variable domain is GAGVSQSPRYKVAKRGQDVALRCDPISGHVSLFWYQQALGQGPEFLTYFQNEAQLDKSGLPSDRFFAERPEGSVSTLKIQRTQQEDSAVYLCASRAIAGGLTGELFFGEGSRLTVL.

The chain combines TRBV23-1 with TRBJ1-1, with D hard to call. TRBV23-1 carries the ORF label, with uncertain function. Trimming shortened V by 8 bases and J by 1 base, and 8 bases separated the two germline ends. The CDR3 sequence is 12 residues long. This CDR3 reads CASLVPNTEAFF. In DNA form, the CDR3 reads TGCGCCAGCCTTGTCCCGAACACTGAAGCTTTCTTT.

The chain joins TRBV10-3 to TRBJ1-2; possible D gene TRBD1, 5 bases. The CDR3 is 13 amino acids. V was pared by 7 bases and J by 4 bases, with 13 bases between. CDR1 and CDR2 (germline): ENHRY, SYGVKD. As DNA, the CDR3 is TGTGCCATCACGGAGGGGCTGAGCTATGGCTACACCTTC. The encoded protein is CAITEGLSYGYTF.

The J gene is TRBJ2-7, the V gene TRBV14; D is unclear. The CDR3 length is 16 residues. Germline CDR1 and CDR2: SGHDN and FVKESK. V lost 0 bases, J lost 0 bases, and 12 bases lay in between. CDR3 region: CASSQEGSPSSYEQYF. The CDR3 DNA follows: TGTGCCAGCAGCCAAGAGGGCAGCCCGAGCTCCTACGAGCAGTACTTC.

This clone was counted between two and nine times. The chain links TRBV2 to TRBJ1-2, with D perhaps matching TRBD1 (5 bases). The ends were cut back, 8 bases at V and 4 bases at J, with 11 bases in the middle. The CDR3 consists of 12 residues. The germline V gene has CDR1 SNHLY and CDR2 FYNNEI. In DNA, the CDR3 is TGTGCCAGCCTCGGCAGGGCCTATGGCTACACCTTC. It encodes CASLGRAYGYTF.

The chain is built from TRBV4-1 and TRBJ2-7, with TRBD2 identical over 13 bases. CDR1 is MGHRA and CDR2 is YSYEKL in the germline V gene. J gave up 6 bases and V 4 bases, and 3 bases lay outside the gene matches. The CDR3 has 14 residues. The CDR3 reads CASSRTSGGPEQYF. CDR3 sequence (DNA): TGCGCCAGCAGCCGGACTAGCGGGGGCCCCGAGCAGTACTTC.

CDR3 sequence reads: CASSLGTVTEAFF. The CDR3 DNA reads TGTGCCAGCAGTTTAGGGACAGTGACTGAAGCTTTCTTT. The rearrangement links TRBV12-3 or TRBV12-4 to TRBJ1-1; D is perhaps TRBD1 (6 bases). V shed 1 base and J shed 5 bases, with 8 bases lying between them. The CDR3 spans 13 residues.

The V gene is TRBV11-2, the J gene TRBJ2-7, with 9 bases matching TRBD1. CDR1 is SGHAT and CDR2 is FQNNGV in the germline V gene. The CDR3 covers 16 residues. V lost 5 bases and J lost 5; bases outside the gene matches: 13. The CDR3 DNA sequence: TGTGCCAGCAGCCCCACGGGGGACAGGGTTTTGGACGAGCAGTACTTC. This codes for CASSPTGDRVLDEQYF.

The chain uses TRBV10-3 and TRBJ2-7, with 8 bases that match TRBD2. The CDR3 spans 15 residues. Germline lookup yields CDR1 ENHRY and CDR2 SYGVKD. The J segment lost 6 bases and the V segment lost 6 bases, leaving 13 bases of the junction unmatched. CDR3 sequence (DNA): TGTGCCATCAGAGGAAGCGGGGGTCTCGAGGTCGAGCAGTACTTC. It codes for CAIRGSGGLEVEQYF.

In this sample, this clone turned up many times. The V call is TRBV7-2, the J call TRBJ2-5; no clear D. Trimming stripped 5 bases from V and 1 base from J, with 14 bases between. The CDR3 sequence is 15 residues long. Germline V gene lookup returns CDR1 SGHTA and CDR2 FQGNSA. In nucleotides, the CDR3 is TGTGCCAGCAGCCCCTACCCAACCTTCCAAGAGACCCAGTACTTC. It yields the protein CASSPYPTFQETQYF. The variable domain in full, with the rest retrieved from reference TRBV7-2 and TRBJ2-5, is GAGVSQSPSNKVTEKGKDVELRCDPISGHTALYWYRQSLGQGLEFLIYFQGNSAPDKSGLPSDRFSAERTGGSVSTLTIQRTQQEDSAVYLCASSPYPTFQETQYFGPGTRLLVL.

In DNA form, the CDR3 reads TGTGCCAGCAGACCCGGGACTCAACAAGAGACCCAGTACTTC. Translation gives CASRPGTQQETQYF. This rearrangement joins TRBV27 to TRBJ2-5, with a weak D call TRBD2 (6 bases). The V and J ends lost 6 bases and 2 bases respectively, with 13 bases between them. The CDR3 is 14 amino acids. CDR1 is MNHEY and CDR2 is SMNVEV in the germline V gene (reference sequence).

The CDR3 loop reads CASSLPRDFQETQYF. The CDR3 DNA follows: TGTGCCAGCAGTTTACCCCGGGACTTCCAAGAGACCCAGTACTTC. The V call is TRBV28, the J call TRBJ2-5, with D possibly TRBD2 on 6 matching bases. From germline, CDR1 is MDHEN and CDR2 SYDVKM. V lost 2 bases to trimming and J lost 1 base, with 11 bases between them. The CDR3 has 15 residues.

On this clone itself: One end of the junction is discordant with germline, which a read error may explain. The genes are TRBV11-2 and TRBJ1-1; D may be TRBD1 (5 bases). The V gene's germline CDR1 is SGHAT and CDR2 FQNNGV. This CDR3 has 14 amino acids. The CDR3 sequence is CASSIETVNTEAFF. The CDR3 DNA sequence: TGTGCCAGCAGCATAGAGACAGTGAACACTGAAGCTTTCTTT.

This clone was recorded only once. Other DNA sequences within the sample encode an identical CDR3. This chain uses TRBV18 with TRBJ1-4; TRBD1 agrees at 8 bases. V lost 3 bases and J lost 4; bases outside the gene matches: 4. The germline V gene encodes CDR1 KGHSH and CDR2 LQKENI. The CDR3 totals 15 residues. The DNA for the CDR3 is TGTGCCAGCTCACCCGGGACAGGAAGTAATGAAAAACTGTTTTTT. Amino acid sequence: CASSPGTGSNEKLFF.

CDR3 in DNA: TGTGCCAGCAGCCAGACAGGGATGAGCACAGATACGCAGTATTTT. As protein: CASSQTGMSTDTQYF. The V call is TRBV3-1 (or the pseudogene TRBV3-2), the J call TRBJ2-3; 7 bases line up with TRBD1. J gave up 0 bases and V 3 bases, and 3 bases lay outside the gene matches. CDR1 is LGHDT, CDR2 YNNKEL, per germline (reference sequence). The CDR3 covers 15 residues.

Only one count was recorded for this clone. The chain combines TRBV27 with TRBJ1-1, with a possible D match to TRBD1 (5 bases). V was cut by 3 bases and J by 4 bases, with 9 bases left in between. The CDR3 length is 13 residues. Germline V gene lookup returns CDR1 MNHEY and CDR2 SMNVEV (reference sequence). The CDR3 sequence is CASSFGRVTEAFF. The CDR3 coding sequence is TGTGCCAGCAGTTTTGGCAGGGTCACTGAAGCTTTCTTT.

This clone was detected only a few times. The chain uses TRBV11-2 and TRBJ1-2; D might be TRBD1 (6 bases). The CDR3 is 15 amino acids. With 2 bases removed from V and 3 bases from J, the gap between germline ends came to 13 bases. The germline gives CDR1 SGHAT, CDR2 FQNNGV. The CDR3 nucleotides read TGTGCCAGCAGCTTAACAGACACAGGGTACTATGGCTACACCTTC. Translation gives CASSLTDTGYYGYTF.

V usage is TRBV2 and J usage is TRBJ1-2; 7 nucleotides line up with TRBD1. CDR3 size: 15 residues. Germline V lookup: CDR1 SNHLY, CDR2 FYNNEI. Trimming took 5 bases from V and 6 from J; bases not matched to a gene: 12. CDR3 nucleotides: TGTGCCAGCAGTCAATCTACTCGACAGGGCAATGGCTACACCTTC. It specifies CASSQSTRQGNGYTF.

The chain links TRBV9 to TRBJ2-1; D is unresolved. This CDR3 spans 15 amino acids. The germline V gene has CDR1 SGDLS and CDR2 YYNGEE. Deletions cut 0 bases from V and 2 bases from J, with 9 bases between. The CDR3 protein is CASSVAGSTYNEQFF. DNA of the CDR3: TGTGCCAGCAGCGTAGCGGGTAGCACCTACAATGAGCAGTTCTTC. Using reference TRBV9 and TRBJ2-1 for the parts outside the CDR3, the full variable domain is DSGVTQTPKHLITATGQRVTLRCSPRSGDLSVYWYQQSLDQGLQFLIQYYNGEERAKGNILERFSAQQFPDLHSELNLSSLELGDSALYFCASSVAGSTYNEQFFGPGTRLTVL.

This chain connects TRBV9 to TRBJ1-1; no firm D call. Trimming took 4 bases from V and 5 from J, leaving 15 bases between them. The CDR3 loop spans 14 amino acids. The germline V gene encodes CDR1 SGDLS and CDR2 YYNGEE. The CDR3: CASSPIEGSTEAFF. For the CDR3, the DNA is TGTGCCAGCAGCCCGATTGAGGGTAGTACTGAAGCTTTCTTT.

Details on this clone: The same CDR3 arises from other DNA sequences in this sample as well. The chain carries TRBV28 and TRBJ1-5; perhaps TRBD1 as D (5 bases). CDR1 is MDHEN and CDR2 is SYDVKM in the germline V gene. There are 14 residues in the CDR3. The germline V and J ends were trimmed by 6 bases and 1 base, with 10 bases remaining between them. CDR3 DNA sequence: TGTGCCAGCAGACCCGGGGGGAGCAATCAGCCCCAGCATTTT. Translating gives CASRPGGSNQPQHF.

The chain uses TRBV4-1 and TRBJ1-1; 7 bases match TRBD1. This CDR3 region has 12 residues. Germline V gene sequence: CDR1 MGHRA, CDR2 YSYEKL. The V gene end was trimmed by 4 bases and the J gene end by 8 bases; junction bases not matched to a gene: 4. The CDR3, as DNA: TGCGCCAGCAGCCGAGTGGGACAGGAAGCTTTCTTT. Translation: CASSRVGQEAFF.

This clone was seen only a few times. This chain connects TRBV2 to TRBJ1-5; weak D call: TRBD1 (5 bases). The germline CDR1 and CDR2 sequences are SNHLY and FYNNEI. V was cut by 3 bases and J by 8 bases, with 14 bases left in between. CDR3 length: 14 amino acids. The CDR3 coding sequence is TGTGCCAGCAGTGAGTGGCAGTCGGGGGAGCCCCAGCATTTT. Its protein is CASSEWQSGEPQHF.

The chain couples TRBV28 to TRBJ1-2; D not resolved. The CDR3 is 14 residues long. V lost 2 bases, J lost 4 bases, and 11 bases lay in between. In germline, CDR1 is MDHEN, CDR2 SYDVKM. In DNA form, the CDR3 reads TGTGCCAGCAGTTTAGTCGAGAATTTCTATGGCTACACCTTC. Translating gives CASSLVENFYGYTF.

The V and J genes are TRBV27 and TRBJ1-6; TRBD1 matches 12 bases. V gave up 0 bases and J gave up 9 bases; unmatched junction bases: 6. The germline V gene encodes CDR1 MNHEY and CDR2 SMNVEV (reference sequence). This CDR3 has 17 amino acids. DNA for the CDR3: TGTGCCAGCAGTTTATCCCCGGGACAGGGGGCTAGTTCACCCCTCCACTTT. This gives the protein CASSLSPGQGASSPLHF.